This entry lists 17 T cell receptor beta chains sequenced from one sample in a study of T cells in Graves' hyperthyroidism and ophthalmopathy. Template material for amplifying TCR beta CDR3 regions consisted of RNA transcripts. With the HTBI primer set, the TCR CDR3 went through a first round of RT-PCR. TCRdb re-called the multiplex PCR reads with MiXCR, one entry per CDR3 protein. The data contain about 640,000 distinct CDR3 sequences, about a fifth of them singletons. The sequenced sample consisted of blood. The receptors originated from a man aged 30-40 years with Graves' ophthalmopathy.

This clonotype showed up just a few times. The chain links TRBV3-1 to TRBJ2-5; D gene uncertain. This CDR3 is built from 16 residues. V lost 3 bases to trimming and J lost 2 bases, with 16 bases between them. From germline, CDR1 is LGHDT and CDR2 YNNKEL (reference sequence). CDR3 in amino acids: CASSHRLGIWQETQYF. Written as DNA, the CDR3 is TGTGCCAGCAGCCACAGGTTGGGGATATGGCAAGAGACCCAGTACTTC.

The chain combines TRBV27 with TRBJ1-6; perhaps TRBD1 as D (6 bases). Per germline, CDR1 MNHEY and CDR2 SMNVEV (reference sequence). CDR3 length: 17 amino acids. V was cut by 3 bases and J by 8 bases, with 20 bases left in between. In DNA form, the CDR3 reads TGTGCCAGCAGTTTCTCCACAAGGGGGGGGAAGGATTCACCCCTCCACTTT. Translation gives CASSFSTRGGKDSPLHF.

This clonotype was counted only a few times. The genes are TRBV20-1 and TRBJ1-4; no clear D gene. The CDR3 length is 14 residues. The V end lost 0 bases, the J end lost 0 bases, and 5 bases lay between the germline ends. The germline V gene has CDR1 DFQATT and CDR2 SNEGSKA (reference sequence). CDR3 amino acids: CSARDVTTNEKLFF. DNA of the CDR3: TGCAGTGCTAGAGACGTGACAACTAATGAAAAACTGTTTTTT.

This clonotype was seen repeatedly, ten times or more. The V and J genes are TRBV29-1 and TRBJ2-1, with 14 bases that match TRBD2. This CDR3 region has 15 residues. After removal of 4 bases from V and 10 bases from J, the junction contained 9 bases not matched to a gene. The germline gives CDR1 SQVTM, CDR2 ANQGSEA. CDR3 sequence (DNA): TGCAGCGTTGGGGGGTCGGGACTAGCGGGAGAGGAGCAGTTCTTC. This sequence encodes CSVGGSGLAGEEQFF.

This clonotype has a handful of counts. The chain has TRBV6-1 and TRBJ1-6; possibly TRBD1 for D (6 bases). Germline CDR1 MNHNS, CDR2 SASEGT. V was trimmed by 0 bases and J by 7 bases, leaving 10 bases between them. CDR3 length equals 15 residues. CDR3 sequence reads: CASSEAGQGNSPLHF. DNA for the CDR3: TGTGCCAGCAGTGAAGCTGGCCAGGGGAATTCACCCCTCCACTTT.

The CDR3 coding sequence is TGCGCCAGCACCCTCAACAGGGGTTACGAGCAGTACTTC. Translating it yields CASTLNRGYEQYF. The chain uses TRBV5-1 and TRBJ2-7; 7 nucleotides align to TRBD1. Germline values: CDR1 SGHRS, CDR2 YFSETQ. The CDR3 has 13 residues. V dropped 6 bases and J dropped 4; count of bases not matched to a gene: 7.

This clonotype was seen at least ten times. In DNA form, the CDR3 reads TGTGCCAGCAGTGTCCGGAGTCGAAACAACAATGAGCAGTTCTTC. Translation gives CASSVRSRNNNEQFF. This sequence joins TRBV2 and TRBJ2-1, with unresolved D. Per the germline V gene, CDR1 is SNHLY and CDR2 is FYNNEI. V dropped 4 bases and J dropped 5 bases, with 15 bases sitting between them. CDR3 length: 15 residues.

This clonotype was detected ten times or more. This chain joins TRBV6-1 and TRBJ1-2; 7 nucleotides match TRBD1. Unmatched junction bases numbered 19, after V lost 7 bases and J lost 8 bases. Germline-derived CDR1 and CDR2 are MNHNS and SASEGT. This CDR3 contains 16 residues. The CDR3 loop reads CASTKTGTVGGRGYTF. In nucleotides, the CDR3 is TGTGCCAGCACCAAAACGGGGACAGTCGGGGGGCGAGGCTACACCTTC.

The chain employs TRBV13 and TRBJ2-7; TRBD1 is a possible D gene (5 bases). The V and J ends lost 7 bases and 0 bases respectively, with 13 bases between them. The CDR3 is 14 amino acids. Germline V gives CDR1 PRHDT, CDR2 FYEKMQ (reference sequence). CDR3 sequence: CASNLTANSYEQYF. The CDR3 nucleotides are TGTGCCAGCAACTTGACAGCAAACTCCTACGAGCAGTACTTC.

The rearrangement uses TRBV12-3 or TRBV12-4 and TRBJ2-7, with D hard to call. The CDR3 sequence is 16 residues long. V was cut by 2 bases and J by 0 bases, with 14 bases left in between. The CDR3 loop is CASSLTPLDTSYEQYF. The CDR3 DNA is TGTGCCAGCAGTTTAACCCCTTTAGACACCTCCTACGAGCAGTACTTC.

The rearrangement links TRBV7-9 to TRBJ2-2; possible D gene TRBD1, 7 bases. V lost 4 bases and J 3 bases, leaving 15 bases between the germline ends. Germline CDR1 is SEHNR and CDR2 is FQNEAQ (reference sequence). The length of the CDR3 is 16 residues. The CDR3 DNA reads TGTGCCAGCAGCTCAGACAGGGCGGGATACACCGGGGAGCTGTTTTTT. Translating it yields CASSSDRAGYTGELFF. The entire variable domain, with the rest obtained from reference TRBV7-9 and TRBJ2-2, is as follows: DTGVSQNPRHKITKRGQNVTFRCDPISEHNRLYWYRQTLGQGPEFLTYFQNEAQLEKSRLLSDRFSAERPKGSFSTLEIQRTEQGDSAMYLCASSSDRAGYTGELFFGEGSRLTVL.

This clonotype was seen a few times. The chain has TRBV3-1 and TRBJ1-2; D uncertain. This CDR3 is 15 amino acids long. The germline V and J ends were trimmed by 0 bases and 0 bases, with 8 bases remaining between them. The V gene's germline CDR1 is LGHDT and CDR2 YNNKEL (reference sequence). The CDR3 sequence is CASSQETASNYGYTF. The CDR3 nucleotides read TGTGCCAGCAGCCAAGAAACGGCTTCTAACTATGGCTACACCTTC. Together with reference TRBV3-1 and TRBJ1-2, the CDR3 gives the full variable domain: DTAVSQTPKYLVTQMGNDKSIKCEQNLGHDTMYWYKQDSKKFLKIMFSYNNKELIINETVPNRFSPKSPDKAHLNLHINSLELGDSAVYFCASSQETASNYGYTFGSGTRLTVV.

In DNA, the CDR3 is TGTGCCAGCAGTTTTTTAGGGGGTCAGCCCCAGCATTTT. Residues: CASSFLGGQPQHF. This sequence joins TRBV27 and TRBJ1-5; TRBD1 might be the D (6 bases). The CDR3 is made up of 13 amino acids. Germline V lookup: CDR1 MNHEY, CDR2 SMNVEV (reference sequence). Trimming left V 3 bases short and J 6 bases short, with 9 bases between.

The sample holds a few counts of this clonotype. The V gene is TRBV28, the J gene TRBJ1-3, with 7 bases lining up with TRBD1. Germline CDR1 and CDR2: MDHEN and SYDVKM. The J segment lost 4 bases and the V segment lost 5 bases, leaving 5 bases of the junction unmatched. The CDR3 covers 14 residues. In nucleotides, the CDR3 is TGTGCCAGCAGTGAGACAGGGCGGGGAAACACCATATATTTT. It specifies CASSETGRGNTIYF.

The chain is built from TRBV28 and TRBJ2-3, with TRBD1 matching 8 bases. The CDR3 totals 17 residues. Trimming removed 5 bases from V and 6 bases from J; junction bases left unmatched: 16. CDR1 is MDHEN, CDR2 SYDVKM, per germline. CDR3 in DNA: TGTGCCAGCAGTACCCCCGTTGGGCAGGGGGCGCGTGATACGCAGTATTTT. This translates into CASSTPVGQGARDTQYF.

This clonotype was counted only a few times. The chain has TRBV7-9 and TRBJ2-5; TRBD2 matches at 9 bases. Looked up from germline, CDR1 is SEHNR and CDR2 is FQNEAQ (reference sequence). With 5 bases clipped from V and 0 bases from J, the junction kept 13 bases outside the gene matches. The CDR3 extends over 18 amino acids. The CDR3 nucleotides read TGTGCCAGCAGCCCCGAGGACGCGGGAGGGCCGGACCAAGAGACCCAGTACTTC. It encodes CASSPEDAGGPDQETQYF. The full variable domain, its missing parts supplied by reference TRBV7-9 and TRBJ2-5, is DTGVSQNPRHKITKRGQNVTFRCDPISEHNRLYWYRQTLGQGPEFLTYFQNEAQLEKSRLLSDRFSAERPKGSFSTLEIQRTEQGDSAMYLCASSPEDAGGPDQETQYFGPGTRLLVL.

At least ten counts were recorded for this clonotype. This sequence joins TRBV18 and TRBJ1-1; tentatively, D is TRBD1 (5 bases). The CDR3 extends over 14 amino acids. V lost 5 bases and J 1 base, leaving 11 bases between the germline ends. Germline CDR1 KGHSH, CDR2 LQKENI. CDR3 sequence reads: CASSIRRGNTEAFF. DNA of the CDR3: TGTGCCAGCTCAATCAGGAGGGGGAACACTGAAGCTTTCTTT.